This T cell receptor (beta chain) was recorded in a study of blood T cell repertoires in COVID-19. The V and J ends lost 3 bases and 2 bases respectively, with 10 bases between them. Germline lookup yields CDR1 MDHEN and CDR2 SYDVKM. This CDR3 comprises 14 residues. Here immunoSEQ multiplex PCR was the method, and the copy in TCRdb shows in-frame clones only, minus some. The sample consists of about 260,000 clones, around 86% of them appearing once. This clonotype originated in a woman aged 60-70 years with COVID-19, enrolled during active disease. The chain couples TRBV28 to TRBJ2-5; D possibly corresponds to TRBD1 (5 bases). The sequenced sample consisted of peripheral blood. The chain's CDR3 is CASSFQGLQETQYF. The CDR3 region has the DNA TGTGCCAGCAGTTTCCAGGGATTACAAGAGACCCAGTACTTC.